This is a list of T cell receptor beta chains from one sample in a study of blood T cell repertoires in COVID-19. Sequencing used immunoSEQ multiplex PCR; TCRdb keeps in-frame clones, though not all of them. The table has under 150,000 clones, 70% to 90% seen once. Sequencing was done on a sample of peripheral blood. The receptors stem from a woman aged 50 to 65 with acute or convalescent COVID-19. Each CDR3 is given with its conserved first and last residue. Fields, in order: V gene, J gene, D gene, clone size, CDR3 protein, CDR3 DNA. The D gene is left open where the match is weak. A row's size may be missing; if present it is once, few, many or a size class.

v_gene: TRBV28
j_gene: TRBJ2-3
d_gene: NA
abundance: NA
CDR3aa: CASSPHGAVPPPGDTQYF
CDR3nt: TGTGCCAGCAGTCCGCATGGAGCGGTCCCGCCCCCAGGAGATACGCAGTATTTT

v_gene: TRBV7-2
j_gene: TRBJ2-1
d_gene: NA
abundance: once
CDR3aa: CASKSGYEQFF
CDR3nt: TGTGCCAGCAAATCAGGGTACGAGCAGTTCTTC

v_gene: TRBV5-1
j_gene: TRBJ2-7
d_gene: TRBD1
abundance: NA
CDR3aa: CASSYPGTGSYEQYF
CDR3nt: TGCGCCAGCAGCTACCCCGGGACAGGGTCGTACGAGCAGTACTTC

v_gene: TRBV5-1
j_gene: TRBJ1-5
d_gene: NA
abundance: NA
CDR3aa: CARPGAGSNQPQHF
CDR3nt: TGCGCCAGGCCCGGGGCGGGGAGCAATCAGCCCCAGCATTTT

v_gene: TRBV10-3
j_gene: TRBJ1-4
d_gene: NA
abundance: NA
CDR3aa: CAISEKSFAEKLFF
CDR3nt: TGTGCCATCAGTGAAAAGTCCTTTGCGGAAAAACTGTTTTTT

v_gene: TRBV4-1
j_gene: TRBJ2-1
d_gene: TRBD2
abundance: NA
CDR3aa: CASSQILAGEHNEQFF
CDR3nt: TGCGCCAGCAGCCAAATTCTAGCGGGTGAGCACAATGAGCAGTTCTTC

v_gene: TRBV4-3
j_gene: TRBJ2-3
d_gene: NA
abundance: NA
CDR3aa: CASSQERGRGTDTQYF
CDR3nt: TGCGCCAGCAGCCAAGAGAGGGGGAGGGGAACAGATACGCAGTATTTT

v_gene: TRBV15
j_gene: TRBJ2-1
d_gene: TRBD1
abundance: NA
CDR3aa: CASGQVFNEQFF
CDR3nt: TGTGCCTCAGGACAGGTATTCAATGAGCAGTTCTTC

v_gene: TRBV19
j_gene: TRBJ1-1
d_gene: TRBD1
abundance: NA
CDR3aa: CASSTRGQGANTEAFF
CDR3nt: TGTGCCAGTAGTACGCGGGGACAGGGGGCGAACACTGAAGCTTTCTTT

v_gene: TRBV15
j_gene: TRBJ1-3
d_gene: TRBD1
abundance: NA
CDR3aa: CATSKTGKGSGNTIYF
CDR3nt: TGTGCCACCAGCAAGACAGGGAAAGGCTCTGGAAACACCATATATTTT

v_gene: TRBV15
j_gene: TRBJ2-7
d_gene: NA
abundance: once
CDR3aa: CATSPYRAQGGEQYF
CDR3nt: TGTGCCACCAGCCCCTACAGGGCCCAAGGGGGCGAGCAGTACTTC

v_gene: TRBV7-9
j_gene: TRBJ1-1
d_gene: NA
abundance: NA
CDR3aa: CASSLTSAAEGNTEAFF
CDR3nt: TGTGCCAGCAGCTTAACCAGTGCTGCGGAGGGAAACACTGAAGCTTTCTTT

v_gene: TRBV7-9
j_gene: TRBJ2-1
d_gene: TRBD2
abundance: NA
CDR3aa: CASSRLAGELNEQFF
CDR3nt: TGTGCCAGCAGCCGACTAGCGGGAGAGTTGAATGAGCAGTTCTTC

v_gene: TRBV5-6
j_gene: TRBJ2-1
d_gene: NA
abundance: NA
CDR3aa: CASSLRGGNRQFF
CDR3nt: TGTGCCAGCAGCTTGAGGGGCGGCAATCGGCAGTTCTTC

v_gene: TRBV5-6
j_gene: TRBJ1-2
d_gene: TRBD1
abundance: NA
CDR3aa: CASSLLTGGDGGYTF
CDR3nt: TGTGCCAGCAGCCTACTTACAGGGGGAGATGGTGGCTACACCTTC

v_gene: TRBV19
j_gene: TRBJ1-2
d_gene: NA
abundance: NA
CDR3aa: CASSILQTNGGYTF
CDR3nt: TGTGCCAGTAGTATCCTTCAGACTAATGGTGGCTACACCTTC

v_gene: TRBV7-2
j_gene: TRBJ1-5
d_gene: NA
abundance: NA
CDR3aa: CASSIRGGINQPQHF
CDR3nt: TGTGCCAGCAGCATTAGGGGGGGCATTAATCAGCCCCAGCATTTT

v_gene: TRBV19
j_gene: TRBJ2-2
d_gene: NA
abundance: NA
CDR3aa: CASIEGLNTGELFF
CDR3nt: TGTGCCAGCATTGAGGGCTTGAACACCGGGGAGCTGTTTTTT

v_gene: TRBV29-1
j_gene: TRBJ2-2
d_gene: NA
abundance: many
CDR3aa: CSVGRQGQTGELFF
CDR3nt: TGCAGCGTTGGACGGCAGGGGCAGACCGGGGAGCTGTTTTTT

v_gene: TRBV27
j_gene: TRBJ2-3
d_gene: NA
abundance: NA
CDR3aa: CASSTGGTLLGTQYF
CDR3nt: TGTGCCAGCAGCACGGGGGGCACCCTTTTAGGTACGCAGTATTTT

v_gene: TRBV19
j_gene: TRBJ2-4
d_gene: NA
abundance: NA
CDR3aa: CAKRVLAKNIQYF
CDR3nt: TGTGCCAAGAGGGTGTTAGCCAAAAACATTCAGTACTTC

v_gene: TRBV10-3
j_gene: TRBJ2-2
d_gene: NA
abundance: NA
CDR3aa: CAISDLGQVKEAGELFF
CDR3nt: TGTGCCATCAGTGATCTGGGACAAGTAAAAGAGGCCGGGGAGCTGTTTTTT

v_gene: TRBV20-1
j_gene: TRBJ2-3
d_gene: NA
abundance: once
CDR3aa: CSASKIALAASVSDTQYF
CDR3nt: TGCAGTGCTAGTAAGATTGCGTTAGCTGCTAGCGTCTCAGATACGCAGTATTTT

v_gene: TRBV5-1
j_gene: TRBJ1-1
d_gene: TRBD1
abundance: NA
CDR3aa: CASSLWTGNTEAFF
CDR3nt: TGCGCCAGCAGTCTCTGGACAGGGAACACTGAAGCTTTCTTT

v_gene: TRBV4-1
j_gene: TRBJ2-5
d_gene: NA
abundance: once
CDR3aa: CASSQVVSETQYF
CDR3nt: TGCGCCAGCAGCCAAGTTGTGTCGGAGACCCAGTACTTC

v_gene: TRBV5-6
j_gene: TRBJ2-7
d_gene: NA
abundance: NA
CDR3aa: CASSLDSRGTTYEQYF
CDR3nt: TGTGCCAGCAGCTTGGACTCTCGGGGGACCACCTACGAGCAGTACTTC

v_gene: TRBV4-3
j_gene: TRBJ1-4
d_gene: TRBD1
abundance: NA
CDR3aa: CASSQDGGTGAEKLFF
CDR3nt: TGCGCCAGCAGCCAAGATGGGGGGACAGGGGCTGAAAAACTGTTTTTT

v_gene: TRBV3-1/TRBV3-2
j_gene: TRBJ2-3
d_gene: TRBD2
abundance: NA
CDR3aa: CASSRAGVSTDTQYF
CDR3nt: TGTGCCAGCAGCCGGGCGGGAGTCAGCACAGATACGCAGTATTTT

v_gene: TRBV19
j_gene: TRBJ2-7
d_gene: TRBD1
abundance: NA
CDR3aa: CASSSTGPTRQYF
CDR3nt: TGTGCCAGTAGCTCGACAGGGCCGACCAGGCAGTACTTC

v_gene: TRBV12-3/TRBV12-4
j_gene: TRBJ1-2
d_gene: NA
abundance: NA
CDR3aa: CASSLKGAYTF
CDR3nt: TGTGCCAGCAGTTTAAAGGGAGCCTACACCTTC

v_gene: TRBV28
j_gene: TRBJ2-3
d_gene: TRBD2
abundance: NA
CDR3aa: CASSRRVSGRGDTQYF
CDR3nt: TGTGCCAGCAGTAGAAGGGTTAGCGGGAGAGGAGATACGCAGTATTTT

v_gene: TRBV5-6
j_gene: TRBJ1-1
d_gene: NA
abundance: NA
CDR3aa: CASSLGGHLEAFF
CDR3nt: TGTGCCAGCAGCTTGGGAGGGCACCTGGAAGCTTTCTTT

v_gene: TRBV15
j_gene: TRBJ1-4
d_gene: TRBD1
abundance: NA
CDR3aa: CATSSRQGESEKLFF
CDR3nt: TGTGCCACCAGCTCACGACAGGGTGAAAGTGAAAAACTGTTTTTT

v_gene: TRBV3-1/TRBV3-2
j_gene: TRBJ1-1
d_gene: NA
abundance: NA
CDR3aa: CASSQEGALSSGAFF
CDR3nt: TGTGCCAGCAGCCAAGAGGGTGCGCTTTCCAGCGGAGCTTTCTTT

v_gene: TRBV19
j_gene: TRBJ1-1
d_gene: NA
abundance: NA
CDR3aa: CASSIREGGTEAFF
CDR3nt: TGTGCCAGTAGTATAAGGGAGGGAGGTACTGAAGCTTTCTTT

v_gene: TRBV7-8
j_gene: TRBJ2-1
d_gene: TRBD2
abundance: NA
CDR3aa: CASSLPRWRGGPEQFF
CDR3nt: TGTGCCAGCAGCTTGCCGCGGTGGCGGGGGGGCCCCGAGCAGTTCTTC

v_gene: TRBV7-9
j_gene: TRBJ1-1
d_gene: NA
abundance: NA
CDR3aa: CASSLALRDSEAFF
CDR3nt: TGTGCCAGCAGCTTAGCATTGCGGGATAGTGAAGCTTTCTTT

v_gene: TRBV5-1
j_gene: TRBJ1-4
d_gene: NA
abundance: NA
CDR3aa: CASSPSPGGSGEKLFF
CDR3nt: TGCGCCAGCAGCCCCTCCCCGGGGGGCTCTGGTGAAAAACTGTTTTTT

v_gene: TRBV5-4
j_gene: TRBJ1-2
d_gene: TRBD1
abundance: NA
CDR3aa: CASSLGQPGGYTF
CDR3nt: TGTGCCAGCAGCCTGGGACAGCCCGGGGGCTACACCTTC

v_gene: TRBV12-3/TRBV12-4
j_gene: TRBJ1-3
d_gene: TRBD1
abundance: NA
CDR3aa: CASRPSGQGFSYF
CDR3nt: TGTGCCAGCAGACCTTCCGGACAGGGCTTTTCGTATTTT

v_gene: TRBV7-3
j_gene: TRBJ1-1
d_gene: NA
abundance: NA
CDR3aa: CASSLTRENTEAFF
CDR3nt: TGTGCCAGCAGCTTGACCAGGGAAAACACTGAAGCTTTCTTT

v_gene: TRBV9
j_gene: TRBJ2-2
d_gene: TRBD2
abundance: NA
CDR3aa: CASSPGLDAGELFF
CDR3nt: TGTGCCAGCAGCCCAGGACTAGATGCCGGGGAGCTGTTTTTT

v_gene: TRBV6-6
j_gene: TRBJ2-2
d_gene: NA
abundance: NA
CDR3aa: CASSNYGGTGELFF
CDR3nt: TGTGCCAGCTCCAATTACGGGGGCACCGGGGAGCTGTTTTTT

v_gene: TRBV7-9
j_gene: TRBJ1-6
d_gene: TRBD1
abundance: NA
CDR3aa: CASGDRAPSSPLHF
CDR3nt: TGTGCCAGCGGAGACAGGGCGCCCAGTTCACCCCTCCACTTT

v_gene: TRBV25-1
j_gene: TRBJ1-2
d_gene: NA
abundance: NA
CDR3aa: CASSESWAADYGYTF
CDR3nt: TGTGCCAGCAGTGAATCTTGGGCAGCGGACTATGGCTACACCTTC

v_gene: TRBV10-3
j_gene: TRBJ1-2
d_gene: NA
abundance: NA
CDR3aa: CAMSGTNSGHGYTF
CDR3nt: TGTGCCATGAGTGGTACGAACAGTGGCCATGGCTACACCTTC

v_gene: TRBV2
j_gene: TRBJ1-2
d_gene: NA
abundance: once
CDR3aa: CASSGSVGASGYGYTF
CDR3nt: TGTGCCAGCAGCGGATCGGTAGGAGCTTCGGGCTATGGCTACACCTTC

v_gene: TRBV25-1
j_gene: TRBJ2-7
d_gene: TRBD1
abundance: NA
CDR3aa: CASSPRTGLDEQYF
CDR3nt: TGTGCCAGCAGCCCCCGGACAGGGTTGGACGAGCAGTACTTC

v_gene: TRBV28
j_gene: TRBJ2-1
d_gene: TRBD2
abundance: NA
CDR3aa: CASSWMTSGRAGNEQFF
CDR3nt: TGTGCCAGCAGTTGGATGACTAGCGGGAGGGCCGGGAATGAGCAGTTCTTC

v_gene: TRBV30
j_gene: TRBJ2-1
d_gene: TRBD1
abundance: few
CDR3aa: CAWRGTGPYNEQFF
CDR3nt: TGTGCCTGGAGGGGGACAGGGCCTTACAATGAGCAGTTCTTC

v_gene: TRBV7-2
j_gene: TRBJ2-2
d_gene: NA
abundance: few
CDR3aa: CASSLEIQGRNTGELFF
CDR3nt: TGTGCCAGCAGCTTAGAAATACAGGGAAGGAACACCGGGGAGCTGTTTTTT

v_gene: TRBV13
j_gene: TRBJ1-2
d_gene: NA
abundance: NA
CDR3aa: CASSPPGYGYTF
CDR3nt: TGTGCCAGCAGCCCCCCGGGGTATGGCTACACCTTC

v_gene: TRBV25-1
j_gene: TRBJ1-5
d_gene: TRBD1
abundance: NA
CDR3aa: CASSEGTGRNQPQHF
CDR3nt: TGTGCCAGCAGTGAGGGGACAGGTAGGAATCAGCCCCAGCATTTT

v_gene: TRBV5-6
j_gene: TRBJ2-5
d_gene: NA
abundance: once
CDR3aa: CASTPPAEETQYF
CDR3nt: TGTGCCAGCACCCCCCCGGCGGAAGAGACCCAGTACTTC

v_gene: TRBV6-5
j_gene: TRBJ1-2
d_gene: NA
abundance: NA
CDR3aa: CASSLQGHYGYTF
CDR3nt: TGTGCCAGCAGCCTGCAGGGGCACTATGGCTACACCTTC

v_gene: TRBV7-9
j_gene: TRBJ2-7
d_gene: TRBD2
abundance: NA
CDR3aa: CASSLGLAAIEVLYEQYF
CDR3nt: TGTGCCAGCAGCCTCGGACTAGCGGCTATAGAGGTTCTCTACGAGCAGTACTTC

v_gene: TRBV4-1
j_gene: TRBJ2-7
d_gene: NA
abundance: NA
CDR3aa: CASSQVVGSGEQYF
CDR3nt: TGCGCCAGCAGCCAAGTTGTAGGGTCGGGGGAGCAGTACTTC

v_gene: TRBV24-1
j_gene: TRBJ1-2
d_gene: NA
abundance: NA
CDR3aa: CATSDRTGYDLDGYTF
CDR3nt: TGTGCCACCAGTGATCGCACAGGGTATGATTTGGATGGCTACACCTTC